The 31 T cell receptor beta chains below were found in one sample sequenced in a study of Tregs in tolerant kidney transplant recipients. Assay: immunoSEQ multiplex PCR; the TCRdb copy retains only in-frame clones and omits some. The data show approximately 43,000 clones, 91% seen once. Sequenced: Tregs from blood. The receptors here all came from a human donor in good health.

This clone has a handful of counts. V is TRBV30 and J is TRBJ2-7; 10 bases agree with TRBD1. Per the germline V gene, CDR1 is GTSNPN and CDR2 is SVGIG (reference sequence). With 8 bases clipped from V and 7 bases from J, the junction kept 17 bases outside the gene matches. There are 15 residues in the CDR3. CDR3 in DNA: TGTGCCGGGGGCCCCGGGACAGGGGCTTACGGGGAGCAGTACTTC. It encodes CAGGPGTGAYGEQYF.

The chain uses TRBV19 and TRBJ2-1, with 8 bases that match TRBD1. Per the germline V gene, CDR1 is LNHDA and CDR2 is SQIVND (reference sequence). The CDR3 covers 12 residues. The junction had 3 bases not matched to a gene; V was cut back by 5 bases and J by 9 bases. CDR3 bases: TGTGCCAGTAGTGTCGGACAGGGTGAGCAGTTCTTC. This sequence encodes CASSVGQGEQFF.

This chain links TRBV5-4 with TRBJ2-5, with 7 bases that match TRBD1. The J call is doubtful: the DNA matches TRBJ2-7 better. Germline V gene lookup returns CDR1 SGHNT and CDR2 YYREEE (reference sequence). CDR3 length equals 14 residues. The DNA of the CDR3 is TGTGCCAGCAGCACACGACAGGGCAATTACGAGCAGTACTTC. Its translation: CASSTRQGNYEQYF.

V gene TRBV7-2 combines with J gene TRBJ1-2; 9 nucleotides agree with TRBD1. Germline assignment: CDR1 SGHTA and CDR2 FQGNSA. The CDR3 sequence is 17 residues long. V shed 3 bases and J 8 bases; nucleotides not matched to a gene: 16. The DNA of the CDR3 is TGTGCCAGCAGCTTCTCACGAGCGGGACAGGGATCATCAGGCTACACCTTC. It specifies CASSFSRAGQGSSGYTF. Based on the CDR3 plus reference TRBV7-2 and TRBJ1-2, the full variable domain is GAGVSQSPSNKVTEKGKDVELRCDPISGHTALYWYRQSLGQGLEFLIYFQGNSAPDKSGLPSDRFSAERTGGSVSTLTIQRTQQEDSAVYLCASSFSRAGQGSSGYTFGSGTRLTVV.

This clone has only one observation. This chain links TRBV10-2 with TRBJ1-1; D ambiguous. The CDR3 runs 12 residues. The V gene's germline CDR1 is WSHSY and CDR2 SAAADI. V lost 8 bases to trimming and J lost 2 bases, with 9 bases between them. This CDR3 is CASAGLNTEAFF. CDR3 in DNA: TGCGCCAGCGCGGGTCTAAACACTGAAGCTTTCTTT.

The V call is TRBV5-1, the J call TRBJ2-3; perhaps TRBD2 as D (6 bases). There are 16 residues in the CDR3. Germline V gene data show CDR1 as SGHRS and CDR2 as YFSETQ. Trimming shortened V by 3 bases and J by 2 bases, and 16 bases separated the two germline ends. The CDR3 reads CASSSGLSRFTDTQYF. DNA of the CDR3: TGCGCCAGCAGCTCTGGACTATCTCGGTTCACAGATACGCAGTATTTT.

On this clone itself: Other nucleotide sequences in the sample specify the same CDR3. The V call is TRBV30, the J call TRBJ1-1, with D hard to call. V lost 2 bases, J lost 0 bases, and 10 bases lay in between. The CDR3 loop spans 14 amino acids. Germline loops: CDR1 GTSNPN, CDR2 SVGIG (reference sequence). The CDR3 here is CAWSLTNMNTEAFF. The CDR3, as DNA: TGTGCCTGGAGTCTGACAAACATGAACACTGAAGCTTTCTTT.

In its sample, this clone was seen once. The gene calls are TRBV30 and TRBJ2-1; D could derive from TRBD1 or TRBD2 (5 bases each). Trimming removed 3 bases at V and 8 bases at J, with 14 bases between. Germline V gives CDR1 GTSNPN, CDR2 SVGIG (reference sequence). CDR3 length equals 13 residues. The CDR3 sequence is CAWSRGRRDEQFF. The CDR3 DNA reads TGTGCCTGGAGCCGGGGCCGGCGGGATGAGCAGTTCTTC.

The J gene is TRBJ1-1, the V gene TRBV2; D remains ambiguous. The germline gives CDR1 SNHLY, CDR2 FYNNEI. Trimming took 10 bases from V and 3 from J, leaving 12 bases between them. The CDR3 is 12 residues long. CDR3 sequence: CANDPLYTEAFF. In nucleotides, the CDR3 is TGTGCCAATGACCCCCTTTACACTGAAGCTTTCTTT.

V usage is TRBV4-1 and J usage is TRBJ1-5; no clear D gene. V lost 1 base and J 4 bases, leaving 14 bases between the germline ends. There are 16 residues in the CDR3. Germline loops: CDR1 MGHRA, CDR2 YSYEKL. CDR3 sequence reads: CASSQVWSAVNQPQHF. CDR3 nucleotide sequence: TGCGCCAGCAGCCAAGTTTGGAGCGCTGTGAATCAGCCCCAGCATTTT.

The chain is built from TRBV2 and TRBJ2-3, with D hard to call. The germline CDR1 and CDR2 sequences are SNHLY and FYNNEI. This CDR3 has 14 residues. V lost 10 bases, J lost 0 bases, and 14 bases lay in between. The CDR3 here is CATQQATSTDTQYF. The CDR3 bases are TGTGCCACGCAGCAGGCGACGAGCACAGATACGCAGTATTTT.

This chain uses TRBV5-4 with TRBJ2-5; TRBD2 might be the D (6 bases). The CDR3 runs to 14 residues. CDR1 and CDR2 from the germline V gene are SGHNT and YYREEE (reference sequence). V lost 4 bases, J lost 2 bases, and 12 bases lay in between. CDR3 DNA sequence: TGTGCCAGCAGCCCCGGGACTCCTCAAGAGACCCAGTACTTC. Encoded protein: CASSPGTPQETQYF.

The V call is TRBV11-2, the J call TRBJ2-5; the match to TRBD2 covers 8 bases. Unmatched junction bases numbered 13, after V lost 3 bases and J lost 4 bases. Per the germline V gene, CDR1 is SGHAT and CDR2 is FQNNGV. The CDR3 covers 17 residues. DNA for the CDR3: TGTGCCAGCAGCTTGGGGCCCCTCGGGGGGGCCGCAGAGACCCAGTACTTC. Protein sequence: CASSLGPLGGAAETQYF.

CDR3: CASKPQGRITEQYF. Here the CDR3 DNA reads TGTGCCAGCAAACCCCAGGGTAGGATAACCGAGCAGTACTTC. The chain is built from TRBV27 and TRBJ2-7; possibly TRBD1 for D (5 bases). The CDR3 sequence is 14 residues long. The ends were cut back, 7 bases at V and 6 bases at J, with 19 bases in the middle. Germline CDR1 reads MNHEY; CDR2 reads SMNVEV (reference sequence).

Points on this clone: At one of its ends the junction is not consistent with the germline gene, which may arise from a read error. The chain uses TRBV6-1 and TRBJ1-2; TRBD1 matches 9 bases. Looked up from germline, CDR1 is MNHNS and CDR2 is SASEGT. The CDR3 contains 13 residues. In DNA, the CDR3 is TGTGCCGGCAGTGCGGACAGGGGCTATGGCTACACCTTC. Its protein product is CAGSADRGYGYTF.

The CDR3 reads CASSYSGQGDTTEAFF. The CDR3 DNA follows: TGTGCCAGCAGTTACTCGGGACAGGGGGACACCACTGAAGCTTTCTTT. The rearrangement uses TRBV6-5 and TRBJ1-1; TRBD1 matches at 11 bases. Germline V gene sequence: CDR1 MNHEY, CDR2 SVGAGI. The CDR3 covers 16 residues. Losses at the gene ends were 0 bases for V and 4 bases for J; bases not matched to a gene: 4.

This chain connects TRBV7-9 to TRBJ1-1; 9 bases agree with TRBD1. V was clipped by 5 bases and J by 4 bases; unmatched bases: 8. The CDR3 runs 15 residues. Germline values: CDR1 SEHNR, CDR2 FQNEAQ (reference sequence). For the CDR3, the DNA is TGTGCCAGCAGCACCTGGGGACAGGGTCCCACTGAAGCTTTCTTT. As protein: CASSTWGQGPTEAFF.

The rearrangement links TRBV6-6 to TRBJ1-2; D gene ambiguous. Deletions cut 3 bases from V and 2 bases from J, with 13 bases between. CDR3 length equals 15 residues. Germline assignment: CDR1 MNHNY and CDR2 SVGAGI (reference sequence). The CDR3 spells CASSYTQAFNYGYTF. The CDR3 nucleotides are TGTGCCAGCAGTTATACCCAGGCGTTCAACTATGGCTACACCTTC.

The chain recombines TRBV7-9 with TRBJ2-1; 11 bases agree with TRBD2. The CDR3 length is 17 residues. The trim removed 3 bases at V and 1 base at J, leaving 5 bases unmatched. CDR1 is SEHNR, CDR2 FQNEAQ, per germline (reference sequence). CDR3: CASSFRGTSGSYNEQFF. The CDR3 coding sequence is TGTGCCAGCAGCTTCCGTGGGACTAGCGGATCCTACAATGAGCAGTTCTTC.

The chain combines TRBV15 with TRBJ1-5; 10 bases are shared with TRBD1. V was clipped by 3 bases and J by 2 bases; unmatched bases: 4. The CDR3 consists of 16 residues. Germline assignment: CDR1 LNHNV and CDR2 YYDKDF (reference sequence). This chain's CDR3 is CATSSGQGVRNQPQHF. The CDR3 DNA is TGTGCCACCAGCAGTGGACAGGGGGTTCGCAATCAGCCCCAGCATTTT.

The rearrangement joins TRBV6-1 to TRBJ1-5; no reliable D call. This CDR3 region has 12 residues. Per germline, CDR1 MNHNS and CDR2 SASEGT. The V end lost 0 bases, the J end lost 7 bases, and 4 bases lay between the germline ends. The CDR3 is CASSEAKQPQHF. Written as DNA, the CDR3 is TGTGCCAGCAGTGAAGCTAAGCAGCCCCAGCATTTT.

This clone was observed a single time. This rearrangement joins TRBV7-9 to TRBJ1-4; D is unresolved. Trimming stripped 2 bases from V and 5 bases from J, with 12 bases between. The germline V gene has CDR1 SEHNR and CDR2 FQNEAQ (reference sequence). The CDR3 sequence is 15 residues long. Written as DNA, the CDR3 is TGTGCCAGCAGCTTACTGCCAACATGGAATGAAAAACTGTTTTTT. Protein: CASSLLPTWNEKLFF.

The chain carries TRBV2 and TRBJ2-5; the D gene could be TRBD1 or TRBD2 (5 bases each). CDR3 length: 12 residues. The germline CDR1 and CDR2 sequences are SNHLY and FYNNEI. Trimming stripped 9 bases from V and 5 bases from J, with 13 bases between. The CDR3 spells CASRDRRETQYF. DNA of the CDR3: TGTGCCAGTAGGGACCGGCGGGAGACCCAGTACTTC.

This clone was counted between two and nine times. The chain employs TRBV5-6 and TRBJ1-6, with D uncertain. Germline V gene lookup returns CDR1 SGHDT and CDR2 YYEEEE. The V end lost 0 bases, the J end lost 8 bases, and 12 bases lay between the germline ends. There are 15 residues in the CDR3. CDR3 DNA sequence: TGTGCCAGCAGCTTGGGGGGTCCTTGGGATTCACCCCTCCACTTT. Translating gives CASSLGGPWDSPLHF. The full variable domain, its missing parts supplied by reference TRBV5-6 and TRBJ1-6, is DAGVTQSPTHLIKTRGQQVTLRCSPKSGHDTVSWYQQALGQGPQFIFQYYEEEERQRGNFPDRFSGHQFPNYSSELNVNALLLGDSALYLCASSLGGPWDSPLHFGNGTRLTVT.

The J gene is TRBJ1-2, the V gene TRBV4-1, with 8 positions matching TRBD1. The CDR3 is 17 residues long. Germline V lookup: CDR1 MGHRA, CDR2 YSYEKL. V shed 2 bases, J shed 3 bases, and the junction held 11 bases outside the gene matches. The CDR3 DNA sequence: TGCGCCAGCAGCCAAACACCCTTCAGGGGGCGATACTATGGCTACACCTTC. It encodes CASSQTPFRGRYYGYTF.

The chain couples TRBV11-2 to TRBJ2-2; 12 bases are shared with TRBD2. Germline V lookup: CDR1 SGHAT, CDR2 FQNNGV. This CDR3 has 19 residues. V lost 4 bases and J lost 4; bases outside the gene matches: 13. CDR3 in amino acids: CASSSPSPRLAGATGELFF. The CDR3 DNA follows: TGTGCCAGCAGCTCGCCATCCCCTCGACTAGCGGGAGCCACCGGGGAGCTGTTTTTT.

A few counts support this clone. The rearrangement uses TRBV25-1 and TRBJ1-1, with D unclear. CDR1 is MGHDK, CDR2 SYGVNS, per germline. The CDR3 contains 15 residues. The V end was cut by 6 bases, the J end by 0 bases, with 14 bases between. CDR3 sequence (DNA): TGTGCCAGCAGGCCACCATGGACGCTGAACACTGAAGCTTTCTTT. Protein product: CASRPPWTLNTEAFF.

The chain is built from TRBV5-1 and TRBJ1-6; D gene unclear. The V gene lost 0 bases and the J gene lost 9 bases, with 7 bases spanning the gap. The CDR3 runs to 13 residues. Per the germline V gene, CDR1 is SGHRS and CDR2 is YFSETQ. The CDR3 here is CASSLGQSSPLHF. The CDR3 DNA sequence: TGCGCCAGCAGCTTGGGTCAGAGTTCACCCCTCCACTTT.

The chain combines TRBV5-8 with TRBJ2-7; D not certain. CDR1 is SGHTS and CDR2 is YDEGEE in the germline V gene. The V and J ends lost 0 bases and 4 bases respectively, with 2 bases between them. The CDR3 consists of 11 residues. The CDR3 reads CASSLGYEQYF. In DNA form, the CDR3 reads TGTGCCAGCAGCTTGGGTTACGAGCAGTACTTC.

The CDR3 DNA reads TGTGCCAGCAGTCGACAGGAGTCCACTGAAGCTTTCTTT. Translation gives CASSRQESTEAFF. The chain recombines TRBV27 with TRBJ1-1; perhaps TRBD1 as D (6 bases). Germline values: CDR1 MNHEY, CDR2 SMNVEV (reference sequence). This CDR3 contains 13 residues. V was trimmed by 5 bases and J by 4 bases, leaving 11 bases between them.

CDR3 nucleotides: TGTGCCAGCAGTGAAGTACAGTATGGCTACACCTTC. Translated: CASSEVQYGYTF. The chain recombines TRBV6-1 with TRBJ1-2; D remains unclear. Deletions cut 1 base from V and 5 bases from J, with 5 bases between. The CDR3 is 12 amino acids. Germline V lookup: CDR1 MNHNS, CDR2 SASEGT.